This TCR beta chain derives from a study of blood T cell repertoires in COVID-19 (dated by TCRdb to the early 2020s). Study-wide context: Samples covering the acute and convalescent phases of COVID-19 were provided by collaborators in the United States, Italy and Spain. The material from the prospective study consisted of cDNA or gDNA derived from T cells, B-cell-depleted T cells, or PBMCs. Deeply sampled blood TCRbeta repertoires from subjects exposed to, actively infected with, or recovered from COVID-19 were included in the dataset. The repertoires were made available in a free public database intended to serve as a resource for research on the immune response to SARS-CoV-2. Samples were obtained from the ongoing ImmuneRACE study (first 160 participants) and from over 1,000 subjects provided by 6 global collaborators. Nearly every sample came with metadata listing a de-identified subject ID, COVID-19 status, age in years and sex. HLA class I and class II types, where available, came from metadata supplied by the sample provider rather than from assay-based typing.

About this clone: Its antigen has not been determined. Per-base qualities were not stored, and no clone one base away is much larger.

Whole blood was collected in K2EDTA tubes by collaborating institutions according to the institutions' own protocols. Collaborator samples were shipped for TCRbeta analysis as frozen whole blood, isolated PBMCs, or DNA extracted from either sample type. Paper-wide results and their limitations: How much clinical and demographic metadata was included differed by source and by participant, and the metadata was provided uncurated.

CDR1 and CDR2, looked up from the germline V gene (reference sequence), are LNHDA and SQIVND. Spanning cysteine to phenylalanine, the CDR3 consists of 16 amino acids. Solely the CDR3 DNA is kept, with 48 bases framed from the first base. Trimming takes 5 bases from V and 9 bases from J, and the germline ends sit 23 bases apart. TCRbeta CDR3 regions were amplified from genomic DNA by means of the immunoSEQ Assay, a bias-controlled multiplex PCR. In the paper's pipeline: Nucleated cell counts per sample were estimated from amplification of reference gene primers within the assay. To quantify the absolute abundance of each unique TCRbeta CDR3 rearrangement, sequence reads were collapsed and filtered. For each sample, productive Simpson clonality was calculated by taking the square root of Simpson's diversity index across productive rearrangements. The clones in this table, taken by TCRdb from immuneACCESS, are in-frame only. Not every clone is retained; where verified, under half of the shortfall comes from an unresolved V gene, and the cause of the rest is unknown. The DNA gave D and trimming, while V, J and clone size come from that table. This sample has roughly 120,000 clones in its table, and over 80% of those were observed once. The leading ten clones occupy 2% to 2.5% of the sample.

Recombination connected TRBV19 to TRBJ2-1, with the D gene call left open. The specimen was peripheral blood. The TCR sequence derives from a man younger than 45 with acute or convalescent COVID-19. The nucleotide sequence is given as TGTGCCAGTAGTCTCGGCATTTTTTCCCTAGGCGGTGAGCAGTTCTTC. Translated, it reads CASSLGIFSLGGEQFF.